This TCR beta chain derives from a study of breast tumors, draining lymph nodes, adjacent tissues. Broader study findings: Compared with lymph nodes, tumors were less diverse; compared with nontumor tissue, more. The data were judged consistent with most tumor T cells coming from lymph node and expanding in tumor. That most tumor T cells come from lymph nodes remained unproven.

There are many counts of this clonotype. The antigen is unknown. A single record per CDR3 protein comes from TCRdb applying MiXCR to the multiplex PCR reads. This sample carries around 300,000 distinct CDR3 sequences, over 25% of them seen once, and the ten largest clones take over 0.95%. The V end was cut by 5 bases, the J end by 3 bases, with 18 bases between. The CDR3 has 15 residues. Germline values: CDR1 SGHRS, CDR2 YFSETQ. Samples came from axillary lymph nodes draining the breast cancer. The origin of this receptor is a female donor with breast cancer. Some clones in this sample may be carry-over from other donors' samples. V gene TRBV5-1 combines with J gene TRBJ2-7; D is perhaps TRBD2 (5 bases). The sample comprised axillary lymph node tissue. The CDR3, as DNA: TGCGCCAGCAGTCCAGAAGGGAGACCCGGCTACGAGCAGTACTTC. Residues: CASSPEGRPGYEQYF.